These T cell receptor beta chains were read from a single sample in a study of blood T cells in healthy people across ages. TCRdb processed the 5' RACE reads anew with MiXCR; each CDR3 protein has one entry. Of roughly 1,700,000 distinct CDR3 sequences listed, 28% are singletons. Sequenced input: blood. These receptors all stem from a woman between 25 and 40 years old in good health. CDR3s include the opening cysteine and the closing phenylalanine or tryptophan. A D gene is named only where the DNA matches it firmly. Rows give clone size only sometimes, using once, few, many, or a class for an expanded clone.

NA	TRBD2	TRBV20-1	TRBJ2-5	TGCAGTGCTACCGGACTAGAATCTTTACGGAAGGAGTACTTC	CSATGLESLRKEYF
NA	TRBD2	TRBV9	TRBJ2-1	TGTGCCAGCAGCTTTAGCGGGGGGCGCGGCAATGAGCAGTTCTTC	CASSFSGGRGNEQFF
few	NA	TRBV2	TRBJ2-5	TGTGCCAGCAGTGAATGGCAGACAAGTCAGACCCAGTACTTC	CASSEWQTSQTQYF
NA	NA	TRBV6-6	TRBJ1-2	TGTGCCACCTCTCGGGATCCAGGGAGCGGTGGCTACACCTTC	CATSRDPGSGGYTF
few	TRBD1	TRBV4-1	TRBJ1-1	TGCGCCAGCAGCCCAAGGACAGGGGCGGTTGGCACTGAAGCTTTCTTT	CASSPRTGAVGTEAFF
NA	TRBD1	TRBV4-3	TRBJ2-3	TGCGCCAGCAGCCACCAAACAGGGGGCACAGATACGCAGTATTTT	CASSHQTGGTDTQYF
few	TRBD2	TRBV27	TRBJ2-3	TGTGCCAGCAGATCCCTTCGGGGTAGCGGGAGGGCCACAGATACGCCGTATTTT	CASRSLRGSGRATDTPYF
many	NA	TRBV29-1	TRBJ2-1	TGCAGCGGACAGAGAGGCCGGGGTGAGCAGTTCTTC	CSGQRGRGEQFF
NA	TRBD1	TRBV7-9	TRBJ1-4	TGTGCCAGCAGCTTAGGGGACAGGGGTGGAGAAAAACTGTTTTTT	CASSLGDRGGEKLFF
many	NA	TRBV7-9	TRBJ2-3	TGTGCCAGCAGCCCCGGGCTAGATACGCAGTATTTT	CASSPGLDTQYF
NA	NA	TRBV7-6	TRBJ2-3	TGTGCCAGCAGCCCAGTTTGCGGACAGTACACAGATACGCAGTATTTT	CASSPVCGQYTDTQYF
NA	NA	TRBV7-2	TRBJ2-1	TGTGCCAGCAGCCCGCGGGGTACCCCCAATGAGCAGTTCTTC	CASSPRGTPNEQFF
few	NA	TRBV5-1	TRBJ2-5	TGCGCCAGCAGCTTATCTAGCGTCGAAGAGACCCAGTACTTC	CASSLSSVEETQYF
NA	NA	TRBV14	TRBJ2-1	TGTGCCAGCAGCCACCGACCAGGCCAGGGGAATATCTACGAGCAGTTCTTC	CASSHRPGQGNIYEQFF
few	NA	TRBV4-3	TRBJ2-3	TGCGCCAGCAGCCAAGATCGGGAGTATTCTACGCAGTATTTT	CASSQDREYSTQYF
NA	NA	TRBV12-3/TRBV12-4	TRBJ2-3	TGTGCCAGCAGTTTAAATACCGGGAGCGCAGATACGCAGTATTTT	CASSLNTGSADTQYF
many	TRBD2	TRBV12-3/TRBV12-4	TRBJ2-3	TGTGCCAGCACAGCGGATAGCGGGAGAGCAGATACGCAGTATTTT	CASTADSGRADTQYF
few	NA	TRBV7-2	TRBJ2-3	TGTGCCAGCAGCTTAGAGCCGGTCTCCACAGATACGCAGTATTTT	CASSLEPVSTDTQYF
many	TRBD1	TRBV6-1	TRBJ2-4	TGTGCCAGCAGTGACCGGGACAGGGGAGACATTCAGTACTTC	CASSDRDRGDIQYF
NA	NA	TRBV10-3	TRBJ2-3	TGTGCCATCAGCCGAGAGGGAACTAGCACAGATACGCAGTATTTT	CAISREGTSTDTQYF
many	NA	TRBV5-6	TRBJ2-1	TGTGCCAGCAGCTTGTGGCGGGGGCCTACCTACAATGAGCAGTTCTTC	CASSLWRGPTYNEQFF
NA	NA	TRBV5-1	TRBJ1-2	TGCGCCAGCAGCTTCGCGACAGAGGATGGCTACACCTTC	CASSFATEDGYTF
many	TRBD2	TRBV4-1	TRBJ2-7	TGCGCCAGCAGCCAAGATTTTCGGGAGGTCTACGAGCAGTACTTC	CASSQDFREVYEQYF
few	NA	TRBV6-2/TRBV6-3	TRBJ2-3	TGTGCCAGCAGTCGCAACATGGGCCGCACAGATACGCAGTATTTT	CASSRNMGRTDTQYF
NA	NA	TRBV2	TRBJ1-5	TGTGCCAGCAGCACCGGGCGTTCGTATAGCAATCAGCCCCAGCATTTT	CASSTGRSYSNQPQHF
few	TRBD1	TRBV7-9	TRBJ2-7	TGTGCCAGCAGCGCCACCGGGACAGGGGGCCACGAGCAGTACTTC	CASSATGTGGHEQYF
NA	NA	TRBV9	TRBJ2-1	TGTGCCAGCAGCGCGCCGGCGGGTGGCATGAATGAGCAGTTCTTC	CASSAPAGGMNEQFF
NA	NA	TRBV20-1	TRBJ1-2	TGCAGTGCTAGACCACCTAGGGGCTATGGCTACACCTTC	CSARPPRGYGYTF
few	NA	TRBV3-1	TRBJ1-2	TGTGCCAGCAGCCACAGCCGGGGGGGATCATATGGCTACACCTTC	CASSHSRGGSYGYTF